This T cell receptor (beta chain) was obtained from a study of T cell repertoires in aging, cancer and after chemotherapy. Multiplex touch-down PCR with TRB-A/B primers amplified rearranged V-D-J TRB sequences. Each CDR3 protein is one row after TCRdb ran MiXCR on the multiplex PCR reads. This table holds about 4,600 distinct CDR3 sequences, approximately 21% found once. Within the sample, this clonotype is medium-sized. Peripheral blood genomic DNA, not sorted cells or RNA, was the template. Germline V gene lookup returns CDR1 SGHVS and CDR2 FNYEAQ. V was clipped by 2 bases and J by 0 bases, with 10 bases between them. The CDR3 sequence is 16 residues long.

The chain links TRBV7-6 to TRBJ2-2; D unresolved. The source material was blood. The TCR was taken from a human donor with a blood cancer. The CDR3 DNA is TGTGCCAGCAGCTTAAACCCCCTGACGAACACCGGGGAGCTGTTTTTT. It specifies CASSLNPLTNTGELFF. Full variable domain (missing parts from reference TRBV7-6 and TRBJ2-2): GAGVSQSPRYKVTKRGQDVALRCDPISGHVSLYWYRQALGQGPEFLTYFNYEAQQDKSGLPNDRFSAERPEGSISTLTIQRTEQRDSAMYRCASSLNPLTNTGELFFGEGSRLTVL.